What follows are 22 T cell receptor beta chains derived from one specimen sequenced in a study of patients and donors after allogeneic stem cell transplantation. TCRdb fed the RT-PCR reads into MiXCR, producing one record per CDR3 protein. The repertoire holds about 150,000 distinct CDR3 sequences, with 24% as singletons. The sequenced sample consisted of blood, either unsorted or a sorted T cell fraction (not recorded which). Every receptor here comes from a human donor who was either an allogeneic HSCT recipient or a stem cell or donor lymphocyte infusion donor (not recorded which). It is not recorded whose cells these are; they may come from a transplant donor.

The chain has TRBV12-3 or TRBV12-4 and TRBJ1-2, with unresolved D. The CDR3 spans 11 residues. V shed 5 bases and J shed 1 base, with 2 bases lying between them. The CDR3 DNA reads as TGTGCCAGCAGTGATAACTATGGCTACACCTTC. Protein product: CASSDNYGYTF.

The V and J genes are TRBV2 and TRBJ1-5, with D tentatively TRBD1 (5 bases). This CDR3 is built from 15 residues. Germline V lookup: CDR1 SNHLY, CDR2 FYNNEI. Deletions cut 6 bases from V and 2 bases from J, with 14 bases between. The CDR3 region is CASSGAGGGNQPQHF. CDR3 coding DNA: TGTGCCAGCAGCGGGGCTGGGGGGGGCAATCAGCCCCAGCATTTT.

The DNA for the CDR3 is TGCGCCAGCAGCTTGGTTGAGTCGTCCTACGAGCAGTACTTC. This sequence encodes CASSLVESSYEQYF. V is TRBV5-1 and J is TRBJ2-7; the D is unclear. Trimming took 0 bases from V and 1 from J, leaving 8 bases between them. CDR3 length equals 14 residues. CDR1 is SGHRS, CDR2 YFSETQ, per germline.

The chain uses TRBV20-1 and TRBJ2-1; 7 bases line up with TRBD2. The germline CDR1 and CDR2 sequences are DFQATT and SNEGSKA (reference sequence). Unmatched junction bases numbered 16, after V lost 6 bases and J lost 8 bases. The CDR3 covers 15 residues. The CDR3, as DNA: TGCAGTGCCGACTCTCTAGCGGAGCCCCACCATGAGCAGTTCTTC. It is translated as CSADSLAEPHHEQFF.

This chain links TRBV12-3 or TRBV12-4 with TRBJ2-7; 7 bases fit TRBD2. This CDR3 contains 13 residues. V dropped 6 bases and J dropped 5; count of bases not matched to a gene: 7. This chain's CDR3 is CASSLSGANEQYF. CDR3 in DNA: TGTGCCAGCAGCCTCAGCGGGGCTAACGAGCAGTACTTC.

The rearrangement joins TRBV4-2 to TRBJ2-2; D may match TRBD1 or TRBD2 (5 bases each). The V end was cut by 7 bases, the J end by 4 bases, with 22 bases between. The CDR3 has 17 residues. Germline CDR1 is LGHNA and CDR2 is YNFKEQ. Here the CDR3 reads CASTPRGAPRGTGELFF. CDR3 DNA: TGTGCCAGCACCCCAAGAGGGGCACCCAGAGGCACCGGGGAGCTGTTTTTT.

The genes are TRBV5-1 and TRBJ1-4; D possibly corresponds to TRBD1 (6 bases). The V end was cut by 4 bases, the J end by 11 bases, with 15 bases between. Germline-derived CDR1 and CDR2 are SGHRS and YFSETQ. This CDR3 contains 13 residues. The CDR3 coding sequence is TGCGCCAGCAGCAATGATCAGGGGCGGAAACTGTTTTTT. Translating gives CASSNDQGRKLFF.

A few counts support this clonotype. V is TRBV30 and J is TRBJ1-1, with D maybe TRBD1 (5 bases). CDR1 and CDR2 from the germline V gene are GTSNPN and SVGIG (reference sequence). The CDR3 has 15 residues. The V and J ends lost 3 bases and 5 bases respectively, with 19 bases between them. The CDR3 region is CAWRMGPGVWTEAFF. The CDR3 DNA sequence: TGTGCCTGGAGGATGGGTCCGGGGGTGTGGACTGAAGCTTTCTTT.

The V gene is TRBV4-2, the J gene TRBJ1-2; possible D gene TRBD1, 6 bases. This CDR3 is 15 amino acids long. Germline assignment: CDR1 LGHNA and CDR2 YNFKEQ. Between the trimmed V and J ends, which lost 4 bases and 8 bases, there was a span of 20 bases. CDR3 bases: TGTGCCAGCAGCCCATACTTTAGGGGGGGCGGCGGCTACACCTTC. Protein: CASSPYFRGGGGYTF.

The CDR3 bases are TGCAGTGCTAAAGGACTAGCGGAACACTACGAGCAGTACTTC. It encodes CSAKGLAEHYEQYF. The chain couples TRBV20-1 to TRBJ2-7, with TRBD2 identical over 10 bases. Germline lookup yields CDR1 DFQATT and CDR2 SNEGSKA (reference sequence). CDR3 size: 14 residues. Trimming cost V 4 bases and J 3 bases; bases outside gene matches: 6.

The V and J genes are TRBV20-1 and TRBJ1-1; D possibly corresponds to TRBD1 (5 bases). V was shortened by 0 bases and J by 2 bases, with 13 bases between the two germline ends. This CDR3 has 15 residues. Germline V gene lookup returns CDR1 DFQATT and CDR2 SNEGSKA (reference sequence). CDR3: CSARDSGTINTEAFF. The CDR3 DNA reads as TGCAGTGCTAGAGACTCGGGGACGATAAACACTGAAGCTTTCTTT.

The rearrangement uses TRBV7-9 and TRBJ1-2; 8 nucleotides agree with TRBD1. Trimming removed 7 bases from V and 5 bases from J; junction bases left unmatched: 18. The CDR3 has 17 amino acids. Germline lookup yields CDR1 SEHNR and CDR2 FQNEAQ (reference sequence). CDR3 in DNA: TGTGCCAGCACCTCCATTCCGGGACAGGACCCGGGGTATGGCTACACCTTC. Its protein product is CASTSIPGQDPGYGYTF.

This clonotype was counted a few times. This chain uses TRBV2 with TRBJ2-2; tentative D call: TRBD1 (5 bases). This CDR3 comprises 14 residues. Germline V gene lookup returns CDR1 SNHLY and CDR2 FYNNEI. Trimming took 1 base from V and 6 from J, leaving 9 bases between them. The CDR3 reads CASSEGRVAGELFF. DNA of the CDR3: TGTGCCAGCAGTGAAGGCAGGGTGGCCGGGGAGCTGTTTTTT.

This clonotype came up a few times. This chain joins TRBV7-9 and TRBJ2-7; D might be TRBD1 (7 bases). V lost 7 bases and J 3 bases, leaving 16 bases between the germline ends. CDR3 length equals 14 residues. Germline CDR1 SEHNR, CDR2 FQNEAQ (reference sequence). CDR3 region: CASNLRGQNYEQYF. Here the CDR3 DNA reads TGTGCCAGCAACCTGCGGGGACAGAACTACGAGCAGTACTTC.

The chain combines TRBV12-3 or TRBV12-4 with TRBJ1-5; TRBD1 matches at 8 bases. The trim removed 6 bases at V and 5 bases at J, leaving 6 bases unmatched. CDR3 length: 14 amino acids. CDR3 sequence (DNA): TGTGCCAGCAGCCAACGGACAGGGTATCAGCCCCAGCATTTT. Its translation: CASSQRTGYQPQHF.

In this sample, this clonotype turned up a few times. V is TRBV20-1 and J is TRBJ1-4, with D tentatively TRBD1 (5 bases). Germline V lookup: CDR1 DFQATT, CDR2 SNEGSKA (reference sequence). The V end was cut by 0 bases, the J end by 3 bases, with 11 bases between. The CDR3 length is 15 residues. The CDR3 reads CSARDWGRSNEKLFF. Here the CDR3 DNA reads TGCAGTGCTAGAGATTGGGGGAGGTCTAATGAAAAACTGTTTTTT.

V is TRBV7-8 and J is TRBJ1-2; the match to TRBD1 covers 9 bases. The germline gives CDR1 SGHVS, CDR2 FQNEAQ. The CDR3 covers 14 residues. The V and J ends lost 5 bases and 6 bases, in that order; junction bases with no gene match: 7. CDR3 nucleotides: TGTGCCAGCAGCCCTGGGACAGGGATGAATGGCTACACCTTC. Translating gives CASSPGTGMNGYTF.

The J gene is TRBJ2-7, the V gene TRBV5-1; 8 bases fit TRBD1. Looked up from germline, CDR1 is SGHRS and CDR2 is YFSETQ. J gave up 6 bases and V 8 bases, and 4 bases lay outside the gene matches. The CDR3 is 11 residues long. Here the CDR3 DNA reads TGCGCCAGTAAAGGACAGGGCGAGCAGTACTTC. Its protein is CASKGQGEQYF.

This clonotype has ten or more counts. The chain recombines TRBV20-1 with TRBJ2-1, with 7 bases fitting TRBD1. Germline values: CDR1 DFQATT, CDR2 SNEGSKA (reference sequence). With 5 bases clipped from V and 13 bases from J, the junction kept 11 bases outside the gene matches. The CDR3 is made up of 12 amino acids. CDR3 protein: CSAFNRDSRQFF. The CDR3 region has the DNA TGCAGTGCTTTCAACCGGGACAGTCGACAGTTCTTC.

V usage is TRBV21-1 and J usage is TRBJ2-1; the table calls TRBD2, which could not be checked here. TRBV21-1 is deemed a pseudogene. There are 16 residues in the CDR3. The CDR3 DNA reads as TGTGCCAGCAGCATTCGACTAGCGGGTATATACAATGAGCAGTTCTTC. It specifies CASSIRLAGIYNEQFF.

There are a few counts of this clonotype. The chain employs TRBV18 and TRBJ2-7, with D hard to call. The V end was cut by 4 bases, the J end by 3 bases, with 10 bases between. From germline, CDR1 is KGHSH and CDR2 LQKENI. CDR3 length equals 13 residues. The CDR3 loop is CASSQTKNYEQYF. The CDR3 nucleotides are TGTGCCAGCTCACAGACCAAGAACTACGAGCAGTACTTC. Full variable domain (rest looked up from reference TRBV18 and TRBJ2-7): NAGVMQNPRHLVRRRGQEARLRCSPMKGHSHVYWYRQLPEEGLKFMVYLQKENIIDESGMPKERFSAEFPKEGPSILRIQQVVRGDSAAYFCASSQTKNYEQYFGPGTRLTVT.

This clonotype was observed a few times. This chain joins TRBV18 and TRBJ1-1, with D possibly TRBD1 on 6 matching bases. Germline CDR1 reads KGHSH; CDR2 reads LQKENI. V gave up 3 bases and J gave up 11 bases, with 16 bases separating them. The CDR3 is 13 amino acids. In DNA, the CDR3 is TGTGCCAGCTCACCTCGACAAGGGGGGATTGCTTTCTTT. As protein: CASSPRQGGIAFF.